One and the same sample provided the 31 T cell receptor beta chains below, sequenced in a study of blood T cell repertoires in COVID-19. Here immunoSEQ multiplex PCR was the method, and the copy in TCRdb shows in-frame clones only, minus some. The sample shows about 270,000 clones, 88% of them seen only once. The sequencing sample was made of PBMCs or T cells enriched from blood (not recorded which). The receptors shown here come from a woman between 35 and 50 years old with acute COVID-19.

The chain carries TRBV7-8 and TRBJ2-2; the D gene is possibly TRBD2 (6 bases). The CDR3 sequence is 15 residues long. Per germline, CDR1 SGHVS and CDR2 FQNEAQ. Trimming stripped 4 bases from V and 2 bases from J, with 11 bases between. The CDR3 is CASSSLATNTGELFF. CDR3 nucleotides: TGTGCCAGCAGCTCTCTAGCGACCAACACCGGGGAGCTGTTTTTT.

This chain connects TRBV6-5 to TRBJ1-2; D ambiguous. The germline gives CDR1 MNHEY, CDR2 SVGAGI. Trimming took 0 bases from V and 0 from J, leaving 11 bases between them. This CDR3 region has 16 residues. CDR3: CASSYSWTGTNYGYTF. The CDR3 DNA follows: TGTGCCAGCAGTTACTCGTGGACTGGGACTAACTATGGCTACACCTTC.

The gene calls are TRBV9 and TRBJ1-2; 7 bases are a match to TRBD1. Germline trimming cut 0 bases from V and 6 bases from J; bases unmatched to any gene: 8. The CDR3 has 15 residues. Germline V CDR1 and CDR2: SGDLS, YYNGEE. The CDR3 coding sequence is TGTGCCAGCAGCGTAGATTTAGGGGGCAGCGATGGCTACACCTTC. Residues: CASSVDLGGSDGYTF. Drawing the rest from reference TRBV9 and TRBJ1-2, the complete variable domain is DSGVTQTPKHLITATGQRVTLRCSPRSGDLSVYWYQQSLDQGLQFLIQYYNGEERAKGNILERFSAQQFPDLHSELNLSSLELGDSALYFCASSVDLGGSDGYTFGSGTRLTVV.

This clone was seen a single time. The V and J genes are TRBV2 and TRBJ1-1, with D possibly matching TRBD1 (6 bases). The V gene lost 5 bases and the J gene lost 7 bases, with 14 bases spanning the gap. In germline, CDR1 is SNHLY, CDR2 FYNNEI. The CDR3 loop spans 13 amino acids. CDR3 region: CASSKQGFDEAFF. Here the CDR3 DNA reads TGTGCCAGCAGTAAACAGGGTTTTGATGAAGCTTTCTTT. Variable domain in full (rest from reference TRBV2 and TRBJ1-1): EPEVTQTPSHQVTQMGQEVILRCVPISNHLYFYWYRQILGQKVEFLVSFYNNEISEKSEIFDDQFSVERPDGSNFTLKIRSTKLEDSAMYFCASSKQGFDEAFFGQGTRLTVV.

The chain is built from TRBV2 and TRBJ1-2, with unresolved D. In germline, CDR1 is SNHLY, CDR2 FYNNEI. CDR3 length: 13 residues. With 8 bases removed from V and 5 bases from J, the gap between germline ends came to 15 bases. The CDR3: CASLPPGEYGYTF. The CDR3 DNA sequence: TGTGCCAGCCTTCCCCCCGGGGAATATGGCTACACCTTC.

This chain joins TRBV10-1 and TRBJ1-2; no firm D call. The CDR3 runs to 13 residues. Germline CDR1 is WNHNN and CDR2 is SYGVQD (reference sequence). Trimming pared 3 bases from V and 1 base from J, leaving 6 bases between. The CDR3 DNA is TGCGCCAGCAGTGACAGTTATAACTATGGCTACACCTTC. This gives the protein CASSDSYNYGYTF.

This clone was seen only once. The rearrangement joins TRBV30 to TRBJ2-1; weak D call: TRBD2 (5 bases). The germline CDR1 and CDR2 sequences are GTSNPN and SVGIG (reference sequence). Trimming pared 7 bases from V and 4 bases from J, leaving 14 bases between. There are 13 residues in the CDR3. The CDR3, as DNA: TGTGCCTACGGCAGGACTGCATACAATGAGCAGTTCTTC. Translation: CAYGRTAYNEQFF.

The chain is built from TRBV10-3 and TRBJ1-3, with 9 bases matching TRBD1. Germline V lookup: CDR1 ENHRY, CDR2 SYGVKD. This CDR3 comprises 15 residues. With 9 bases clipped from V and 0 bases from J, the junction kept 6 bases outside the gene matches. The CDR3 reads CAIGQGTTSGNTIYF. As DNA, the CDR3 is TGTGCCATAGGACAGGGGACCACCTCTGGAAACACCATATATTTT.

J is TRBJ1-2 and V is TRBV10-2; D call uncertain. V lost 0 bases to trimming and J lost 1 base, with 9 bases between them. The germline V gene encodes CDR1 WSHSY and CDR2 SAAADI. CDR3 length equals 15 residues. The CDR3 DNA follows: TGCGCCAGCAGTGAGTCACCCGGGTTTAACTATGGCTACACCTTC. Its protein is CASSESPGFNYGYTF.

For the CDR3, the DNA is TGTGCCAGCAGCGTTATAGGGGTCGGCGGGGAGCTGTTTTTT. This encodes CASSVIGVGGELFF. The chain recombines TRBV9 with TRBJ2-2; possibly TRBD1 for D (5 bases). The V end lost 2 bases, the J end lost 7 bases, and 12 bases lay between the germline ends. This CDR3 is 14 amino acids long. Germline V gene sequence: CDR1 SGDLS, CDR2 YYNGEE.

The chain has TRBV3-1 (or the pseudogene TRBV3-2) and TRBJ1-5; D remains ambiguous. With 1 base removed from V and 9 bases from J, the gap between germline ends came to 19 bases. Germline CDR1 reads LGHDT; CDR2 reads YNNKEL (reference sequence). The CDR3 is made up of 16 amino acids. The CDR3 loop is CASSQGEGKPPGPQHF. The CDR3, as DNA: TGTGCCAGCAGCCAAGGAGAGGGCAAACCACCAGGGCCCCAGCATTTT.

This clone has just one count. V gene TRBV21-1 combines with J gene TRBJ1-5; the table assigns TRBD1, which was not confirmed against the DNA. TRBV21-1 is a documented pseudogene. This CDR3 contains 17 residues. The CDR3 is CASSNGQGKYSNQPQHF. In nucleotides, the CDR3 is TGTGCCAGCAGCAACGGACAGGGGAAATATAGCAATCAGCCCCAGCATTTT.

CDR3 DNA sequence: TGCGCCAGCAGCCAAGATCAGGGGAATTCTCGAGCCCTCCACTTT. Translation: CASSQDQGNSRALHF. The chain has TRBV4-1 and TRBJ1-6; the D gene is possibly TRBD1 (6 bases). Germline V gene sequence: CDR1 MGHRA, CDR2 YSYEKL. Trimming left V 0 bases short and J 14 bases short, with 17 bases between. The CDR3 totals 15 residues.

V gene TRBV9 combines with J gene TRBJ2-7; TRBD1 aligns across 8 bases. The germline CDR1 and CDR2 sequences are SGDLS and YYNGEE. The CDR3 runs 14 residues. Germline trimming cut 4 bases from V and 3 bases from J; bases unmatched to any gene: 6. CDR3 in DNA: TGTGCCAGCAGCAAAGGACAGGGCTACTACGAGCAGTACTTC. This codes for CASSKGQGYYEQYF.

The chain employs TRBV28 and TRBJ1-5; 8 positions agree with TRBD1. The V and J ends lost 6 bases and 4 bases, in that order; junction bases with no gene match: 11. There are 16 residues in the CDR3. CDR1 MDHEN and CDR2 SYDVKM come from the germline V gene. CDR3 bases: TGTGCCAGCAGGAATACCGGGACAGGTGGTAATCAGCCCCAGCATTTT. Translated: CASRNTGTGGNQPQHF.

The chain carries TRBV7-8 and TRBJ2-7; 7 bases match TRBD1. CDR1 and CDR2 from the germline V gene are SGHVS and FQNEAQ. This CDR3 is built from 15 residues. V dropped 1 base and J dropped 6; count of bases not matched to a gene: 9. The CDR3 is CASSLGRLTGSEQYV. The CDR3 bases are TGTGCCAGCAGCTTAGGGAGGTTGACAGGGAGCGAGCAGTACGTC.

The genes are TRBV7-2 and TRBJ1-5; 7 nucleotides line up with TRBD1. Unmatched junction bases numbered 8, after V lost 5 bases and J lost 7 bases. From germline, CDR1 is SGHTA and CDR2 FQGNSA. CDR3 length: 14 amino acids. CDR3 protein: CASSPTGPSQPQHF. The DNA for the CDR3 is TGTGCCAGCAGCCCGACAGGGCCTAGCCAGCCCCAGCATTTT. Full variable domain (outside the CDR3, taken from reference TRBV7-2 and TRBJ1-5): GAGVSQSPSNKVTEKGKDVELRCDPISGHTALYWYRQSLGQGLEFLIYFQGNSAPDKSGLPSDRFSAERTGGSVSTLTIQRTQQEDSAVYLCASSPTGPSQPQHFGDGTRLSIL.

V is TRBV19 and J is TRBJ1-2; D is undetermined. V was trimmed by 1 base and J by 4 bases, leaving 10 bases between them. Germline V CDR1 and CDR2: LNHDA, SQIVND (reference sequence). The CDR3 has 14 residues. The CDR3 here is CASSIVAARYGYTF. For the CDR3, the DNA is TGTGCCAGTAGTATAGTGGCGGCGCGCTATGGCTACACCTTC. Full variable domain (outside the CDR3, taken from reference TRBV19 and TRBJ1-2): DGGITQSPKYLFRKEGQNVTLSCEQNLNHDAMYWYRQDPGQGLRLIYYSQIVNDFQKGDIAEGYSVSREKKESFPLTVTSAQKNPTAFYLCASSIVAARYGYTFGSGTRLTVV.

This chain links TRBV2 with TRBJ2-7; weak D call: TRBD2 (5 bases). V lost 3 bases, J lost 5 bases, and 11 bases lay in between. Germline V gene lookup returns CDR1 SNHLY and CDR2 FYNNEI. The CDR3 runs to 13 residues. CDR3 DNA: TGTGCCAGCAGTGATTCACCGAGGGACGAGCAGTACGTC. Translating gives CASSDSPRDEQYV.

J is TRBJ1-3 and V is TRBV5-1; D is unclear. Germline loops: CDR1 SGHRS, CDR2 YFSETQ. Trimming took 0 bases from V and 0 from J, leaving 10 bases between them. This CDR3 has 16 residues. DNA of the CDR3: TGCGCCAGCAGCTTGGTTGCGAGTTTCTCTGGAAACACCATATATTTT. Translated: CASSLVASFSGNTIYF.

The chain carries TRBV28 and TRBJ1-5; a weak D match, TRBD1 (6 bases). Germline lookup yields CDR1 MDHEN and CDR2 SYDVKM. The CDR3 is 15 residues long. V was pared by 5 bases and J by 0 bases, with 11 bases between. In DNA form, the CDR3 reads TGTGCCAGCAGTCCCGCAGGGGTTAGCAATCAGCCCCAGCATTTT. This encodes CASSPAGVSNQPQHF.

V gene TRBV3-1 (or the pseudogene TRBV3-2) combines with J gene TRBJ2-7; D gene uncertain. Germline CDR1 reads LGHDT; CDR2 reads YNNKEL (reference sequence). Deletions cut 1 base from V and 0 bases from J, with 13 bases between. The CDR3 covers 16 residues. This CDR3 reads CASSQGKQAISYEQYF. For the CDR3, the DNA is TGTGCCAGCAGCCAAGGTAAGCAGGCCATCTCCTACGAGCAGTACTTC.

The rearrangement joins TRBV15 to TRBJ2-1; 9 bases are shared with TRBD2. After removal of 4 bases from V and 7 bases from J, the junction contained 11 bases not matched to a gene. The CDR3 spans 16 residues. The germline V gene encodes CDR1 LNHNV and CDR2 YYDKDF (reference sequence). CDR3: CATSTGDGGRVNEQFF. The DNA for the CDR3 is TGTGCCACCAGCACCGGGGACGGCGGGAGGGTGAATGAGCAGTTCTTC.

The chain joins TRBV18 to TRBJ1-1, with 7 bases that match TRBD1. This CDR3 is 16 amino acids long. J lost 4 bases, V lost 3 bases, and 11 bases had no gene match. CDR1 and CDR2 (germline): KGHSH, LQKENI. CDR3: CASSPRAGGLGTEAFF. The CDR3 region has the DNA TGTGCCAGCTCACCGCGGGCAGGGGGACTCGGCACTGAAGCTTTCTTT.

The chain combines TRBV6-6 with TRBJ1-2; 9 nucleotides match TRBD1. The CDR3 extends over 14 amino acids. Germline assignment: CDR1 MNHNY and CDR2 SVGAGI (reference sequence). V shed 4 bases and J 7 bases; nucleotides not matched to a gene: 7. In nucleotides, the CDR3 is TGTGCCAGCAGTTTACGAGGGACAGGGAGTGGCTACACCTTC. This sequence encodes CASSLRGTGSGYTF.

V gene TRBV5-4 combines with J gene TRBJ1-6, with 7 bases identical to TRBD1. Per germline, CDR1 SGHNT and CDR2 YYREEE (reference sequence). The CDR3 is made up of 14 amino acids. V was pared by 1 base and J by 7 bases, with 2 bases of the junction left unmatched. This CDR3 reads CASSLLQGNSPLHF. The CDR3 nucleotides are TGTGCCAGCAGCTTGTTACAGGGGAATTCACCCCTCCACTTT.

The CDR3 sequence: CASSQERTSFWAREQFF. CDR3 nucleotide sequence: TGCGCCAGCAGCCAGGAGAGGACTAGCTTTTGGGCTCGCGAGCAGTTCTTC. The rearrangement joins TRBV4-1 to TRBJ2-1; 8 nucleotides match TRBD2. V lost 3 bases, J lost 10 bases, and 17 bases stayed unmatched. Germline lookup yields CDR1 MGHRA and CDR2 YSYEKL. The CDR3 has 17 residues.

V and J are TRBV11-3 and TRBJ2-1; 10 bases align to TRBD1. V was clipped by 4 bases and J by 9 bases; unmatched bases: 3. The CDR3 totals 13 residues. Per the germline V gene, CDR1 is SGHNT and CDR2 is YENEEA. The CDR3 nucleotides are TGTGCCAGCAGCTATGGACAGGGGGGTGAGCAGTTCTTC. This codes for CASSYGQGGEQFF.

The gene calls are TRBV2 and TRBJ1-4; TRBD1 agrees at 8 bases. This CDR3 has 19 residues. V trimming: 7 bases; J trimming: 4 bases; junction bases outside the gene matches: 20. CDR1 and CDR2 from the germline V gene are SNHLY and FYNNEI. This chain's CDR3 is CASKMRGVLKTGDNEKLFF. DNA for the CDR3: TGTGCCAGCAAAATGCGAGGGGTACTCAAGACAGGGGATAATGAAAAACTGTTTTTT. Full variable domain (outside the CDR3, taken from reference TRBV2 and TRBJ1-4): EPEVTQTPSHQVTQMGQEVILRCVPISNHLYFYWYRQILGQKVEFLVSFYNNEISEKSEIFDDQFSVERPDGSNFTLKIRSTKLEDSAMYFCASKMRGVLKTGDNEKLFFGSGTQLSVL.

The chain links TRBV4-3 to TRBJ2-4; 12 nucleotides line up with TRBD2. J lost 4 bases, V lost 0 bases, and 7 bases had no gene match. This CDR3 is built from 18 residues. Germline-derived CDR1 and CDR2 are LGHNA and YSLEER. DNA for the CDR3: TGCGCCAGCAGCCAAGACGTTTTGGGGACTAGCGGGAAAAACATTCAGTACTTC. It translates to CASSQDVLGTSGKNIQYF.

The rearrangement joins TRBV24-1 to TRBJ2-1; TRBD2 might be the D (5 bases). The germline V gene has CDR1 KGHDR and CDR2 SFDVKD. This CDR3 has 12 amino acids. V gave up 1 base and J gave up 9 bases, with 6 bases separating them. The CDR3 region has the DNA TGTGCCACCAGTGATTTTGCGGGTGAGCAGTTCTTC. Translated: CATSDFAGEQFF.